This T cell receptor beta chain came from a study of T cell responses to AZD1222 COVID-19 vaccine. Whole-study findings and limits: In the spike-specific TCR repertoire, nearly half reportedly target unmutated variant regions.

The length of the CDR3 is 14 residues. Trimming stripped 1 base from V and 1 base from J, with 7 bases between. Germline values: CDR1 SEHNR, CDR2 FQNEAQ (reference sequence). Measured with immunoSEQ multiplex PCR; TCRdb has only the in-frame clones, and not every one. Of approximately 130,000 clones in the sample, roughly 89% were seen once. This clone has only one observation. No antigen is known for it. The identical CDR3 is also encoded by other nucleotide sequences in the sample. The TCR was taken from an adult in good health. Source: peripheral blood, taken on day 0 of AZD1222 vaccination. The chain links TRBV7-9 to TRBJ1-1; TRBD1 is a possible D gene (5 bases). The CDR3 sequence: CASSLGQGNTEAFF. CDR3 sequence (DNA): TGTGCCAGCAGCTTAGGGCAGGGGAACACTGAAGCTTTCTTT.